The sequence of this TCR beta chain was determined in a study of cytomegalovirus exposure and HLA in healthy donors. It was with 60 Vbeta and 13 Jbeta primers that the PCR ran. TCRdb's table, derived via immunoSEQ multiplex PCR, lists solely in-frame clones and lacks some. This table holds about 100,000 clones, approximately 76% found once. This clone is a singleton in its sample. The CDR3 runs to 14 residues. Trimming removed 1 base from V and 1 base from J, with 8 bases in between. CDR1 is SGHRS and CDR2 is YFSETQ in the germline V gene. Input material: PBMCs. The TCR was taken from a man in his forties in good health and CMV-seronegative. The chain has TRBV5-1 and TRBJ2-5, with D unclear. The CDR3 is CASSLHRSQETQYF. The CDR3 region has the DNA TGCGCCAGCAGCTTGCACAGAAGCCAAGAGACCCAGTACTTC.